This TCR beta chain was sequenced for a study of T cell repertoires in cytomegalovirus infection. Overall study results and limits: What dominated the ex vivo response were HLA-C-restricted CMV-specific TCR beta clonotypes. Based on cumulative public TCR beta family frequency, carriers of CMV plus the relevant HLA were identified.

This clonotype was seen repeatedly, ten times or more. Antigen specificity is unknown. A clone one base away is much larger, so this may be a read error. MiXCR was run by TCRdb on the reads, yielding one entry per CDR3 protein. This table holds some 270,000 distinct CDR3 sequences, more than 15% found once. This clonotype was sampled from a human donor in good health (CMV status not recorded). Some clones in this sample may be carry-over from other donors' samples. The sequenced sample consisted of CD8+ T cells from PBMCs.

Written as DNA, the CDR3 is TGTGCCAGCAGCTTAGACCCCTACGAGCAGTACTTC. Amino acids: CASSLDPYEQYF. V is TRBV7-9 and J is TRBJ2-7; D not resolved. V shed 1 base and J shed 2 bases, with 3 bases lying between them. The V gene's germline CDR1 is SEHNR and CDR2 FQNEAQ (reference sequence). This CDR3 spans 12 amino acids. The full variable domain, in which reference TRBV7-9 and TRBJ2-7 provide the parts outside the CDR3, is DTGVSQNPRHKITKRGQNVTFRCDPISEHNRLYWYRQTLGQGPEFLTYFQNEAQLEKSRLLSDRFSAERPKGSFSTLEIQRTEQGDSAMYLCASSLDPYEQYFGPGTRLTVT.